This section outlines one T cell receptor (beta chain) sequence together with its context. Its matching antigen is unknown. Sequencing was performed with immunoSEQ multiplex PCR; in TCRdb, only in-frame clones are kept and a portion is missing. The repertoire holds millions of clones, about 92% seen once, with about 0.37% in the top ten. The sample comes from a study of shared clonotypes between healthy human individuals. Study-wide points: Relative to their counterparts shared across all four donors, non-shared clonotypes exhibited diminished generation probabilities. Estimated clonotype richness was generally higher in naive than memory subsets.

J gave up 9 bases and V 4 bases, and 3 bases lay outside the gene matches. The germline V gene encodes CDR1 MNHNS and CDR2 SASEGT. The length of the CDR3 is 12 residues. The gene calls are TRBV6-1 and TRBJ2-1; TRBD2 agrees at 7 bases. This sequence originates from a man younger than 30 in good health. Some clones in this sample may be carry-over from other donors' samples. The sequencing input was naive CD4+ T cells from PBMCs. The subset: CD45RA+ positively selected. CDR3 in DNA: TGTGCCAGCAGTGGGCTAGCGGCTGAGCAGTTCTTC. This encodes CASSGLAAEQFF.